The 27 T cell receptor beta chains in this list originate from one sample, sequenced in a study of technical replicates of blood from a few donors. TCRdb's table, derived via immunoSEQ multiplex PCR, lists solely in-frame clones and lacks some. This table has approximately 79,000 clones, 95% to 97% appearing once. Input material: T cells isolated from PBMCs. These receptors came from a human donor in good health.

The rearrangement links TRBV28 to TRBJ1-5, with 7 bases matching TRBD1. Looked up from germline, CDR1 is MDHEN and CDR2 is SYDVKM. The CDR3 runs 17 residues. V shed 6 bases and J 4 bases; nucleotides not matched to a gene: 15. CDR3 loop: CASRQENTGAGNQPQHF. Here the CDR3 DNA reads TGTGCCAGCAGACAAGAAAATACAGGGGCCGGGAATCAGCCCCAGCATTTT. Full variable domain (rest looked up from reference TRBV28 and TRBJ1-5): DVKVTQSSRYLVKRTGEKVFLECVQDMDHENMFWYRQDPGLGLRLIYFSYDVKMKEKGDIPEGYSVSREKKERFSLILESASTNQTSMYLCASRQENTGAGNQPQHFGDGTRLSIL.

This clone has a single count. V is TRBV6-6 and J is TRBJ1-1; D not resolved. Trimming took off 2 bases at V and 4 bases at J, with 8 bases between the two ends. The CDR3 consists of 13 residues. Germline-derived CDR1 and CDR2 are MNHNY and SVGAGI (reference sequence). CDR3 residues: CASSYTELTEAFF. CDR3 DNA: TGTGCCAGCAGTTACACAGAACTCACTGAAGCTTTCTTT.

This clone occurred once. This sequence joins TRBV18 and TRBJ2-3; D not certain. The germline V and J ends were trimmed by 3 bases and 5 bases, with 9 bases remaining between them. The CDR3 consists of 13 residues. Germline V gives CDR1 KGHSH, CDR2 LQKENI. The CDR3, as DNA: TGTGCCAGCTCACCTCCGAGCGTAGATACGCAGTATTTT. Translating it yields CASSPPSVDTQYF.

The V and J genes are TRBV5-1 and TRBJ2-2, with D unresolved. The germline V and J ends were trimmed by 4 bases and 1 base, with 11 bases remaining between them. Germline V gene sequence: CDR1 SGHRS, CDR2 YFSETQ. There are 15 residues in the CDR3. CDR3 residues: CASSLITVNTGELFF. DNA for the CDR3: TGCGCCAGCAGCCTGATAACAGTGAACACCGGGGAGCTGTTTTTT.

This CDR3 is CASSYSRGYTQYF. The CDR3 coding sequence is TGTGCCAGCAGTTACTCGAGAGGGTATACGCAGTATTTT. The chain recombines TRBV6-5 with TRBJ2-3; perhaps TRBD2 as D (5 bases). CDR3 length: 13 amino acids. Germline V gene sequence: CDR1 MNHEY, CDR2 SVGAGI. The germline V and J ends were trimmed by 0 bases and 7 bases, with 8 bases remaining between them.

V and J are TRBV28 and TRBJ2-7; D not certain. Trimming shortened V by 3 bases and J by 4 bases, and 19 bases separated the two germline ends. The CDR3 runs to 16 residues. CDR1 and CDR2 (germline): MDHEN, SYDVKM. CDR3 nucleotides: TGTGCCAGCAGTTTGCCGCAGGCTTCAGCCGCTTACGAGCAGTACTTC. Translated: CASSLPQASAAYEQYF.

V is TRBV28 and J is TRBJ2-2, with 10 bases that match TRBD1. Trimming took 6 bases from V and 5 from J; bases not matched to a gene: 6. The CDR3 loop spans 15 amino acids. Germline assignment: CDR1 MDHEN and CDR2 SYDVKM. The CDR3: CASSRDRGYTGELFF. The CDR3 DNA reads as TGTGCCAGCAGCCGGGACAGGGGATATACCGGGGAGCTGTTTTTT.

The chain joins TRBV6-6 to TRBJ1-4; D is unclear. Germline V lookup: CDR1 MNHNY, CDR2 SVGAGI (reference sequence). V was cut by 0 bases and J by 7 bases, with 12 bases left in between. This CDR3 has 15 amino acids. CDR3 in DNA: TGTGCCAGCAGTTACTCTGCGGCGGGGAGTGAAAAACTGTTTTTT. Amino acids: CASSYSAAGSEKLFF.

The chain employs TRBV27 and TRBJ1-4, with 7 bases matching TRBD1. This CDR3 region has 14 residues. The V and J ends lost 3 bases and 7 bases, in that order; junction bases with no gene match: 5. Looked up from germline, CDR1 is MNHEY and CDR2 is SMNVEV (reference sequence). The CDR3 DNA follows: TGTGCCAGCAGTTTCTTTGGGACAGTTGAAAAACTGTTTTTT. It encodes CASSFFGTVEKLFF.

The chain employs TRBV5-8 and TRBJ1-1; 9 nucleotides agree with TRBD1. Per germline, CDR1 SGHTS and CDR2 YDEGEE. J lost 3 bases, V lost 0 bases, and 12 bases had no gene match. The CDR3 is 18 residues long. Here the CDR3 DNA reads TGTGCCAGCAGCTTGGAGCCGTACCTGGACAGGGGATACACTGAAGCTTTCTTT. It encodes CASSLEPYLDRGYTEAFF.

This sequence joins TRBV7-2 and TRBJ2-3; TRBD2 aligns across 7 bases. Germline V gene data show CDR1 as SGHTA and CDR2 as FQGNSA. CDR3 length equals 16 residues. Trimming removed 5 bases from V and 4 bases from J; junction bases left unmatched: 12. The CDR3 DNA follows: TGTGCCAGCAGCCCCGTTGGGGGAGGGCCGGCAGATACGCAGTATTTT. Its translation: CASSPVGGGPADTQYF.

This chain links TRBV4-2 with TRBJ2-5; 10 bases line up with TRBD2. The CDR3 is made up of 16 amino acids. From germline, CDR1 is LGHNA and CDR2 YNFKEQ. V was clipped by 4 bases and J by 5 bases; unmatched bases: 10. CDR3 DNA sequence: TGTGCCAGCAGCCGCCTCCTCCTAGCGGGAGAGGAGACCCAGTACTTC. Translating it yields CASSRLLLAGEETQYF.

This chain uses TRBV5-1 with TRBJ2-1; 7 bases are shared with TRBD2. Germline assignment: CDR1 SGHRS and CDR2 YFSETQ. J was trimmed by 8 bases and V by 7 bases; bases with no gene match: 3. There are 11 residues in the CDR3. The CDR3 sequence is CASLGGDEQFF. DNA for the CDR3: TGCGCCAGCCTTGGGGGGGATGAGCAGTTCTTC.

The J gene is TRBJ2-5, the V gene TRBV5-1; D possibly corresponds to TRBD2 (6 bases). The CDR3 is 16 amino acids. Germline lookup yields CDR1 SGHRS and CDR2 YFSETQ. Trimming cost V 0 bases and J 1 base, with 13 bases left between them. The CDR3 spells CASSLAGLGAQETQYF. The DNA of the CDR3 is TGCGCCAGCAGCTTGGCGGGACTTGGGGCCCAAGAGACCCAGTACTTC. Looking up the rest from reference TRBV5-1 and TRBJ2-5 gives the full variable domain: KAGVTQTPRYLIKTRGQQVTLSCSPISGHRSVSWYQQTPGQGLQFLFEYFSETQRNKGNFPGRFSGRQFSNSRSEMNVSTLELGDSALYLCASSLAGLGAQETQYFGPGTRLLVL.

J is TRBJ2-7 and V is TRBV4-3; 14 nucleotides align to TRBD2. Germline CDR1 reads LGHNA; CDR2 reads YSLEER. This CDR3 is 17 amino acids long. Germline trimming cut 4 bases from V and 1 base from J; bases unmatched to any gene: 6. The CDR3 DNA follows: TGCGCCAGCAGCCTGGGACTAGCGGGAGTGGGATCCTACGAGCAGTACTTC. It translates to CASSLGLAGVGSYEQYF.

The chain uses TRBV27 and TRBJ2-3; a possible D gene is TRBD1 (6 bases). Trimming left V 5 bases short and J 1 base short, with 19 bases between. Germline V CDR1 and CDR2: MNHEY, SMNVEV (reference sequence). This CDR3 has 17 amino acids. CDR3 DNA: TGTGCCAGCAGTCTCTTAGGATCGACAGGACGCACAGATACGCAGTATTTT. This translates into CASSLLGSTGRTDTQYF.

This clone was recorded once. The genes are TRBV7-2 and TRBJ2-7, with 11 nucleotides matching TRBD2. The germline V gene has CDR1 SGHTA and CDR2 FQGNSA. This CDR3 comprises 14 residues. V shed 4 bases, J shed 7 bases, and the junction held 6 bases outside the gene matches. CDR3 amino acids: CASSSSGRRGEQYF. In nucleotides, the CDR3 is TGTGCCAGCAGCTCTAGCGGGAGGAGAGGGGAGCAGTACTTC. The whole variable domain, filled in from reference TRBV7-2 and TRBJ2-7, reads GAGVSQSPSNKVTEKGKDVELRCDPISGHTALYWYRQSLGQGLEFLIYFQGNSAPDKSGLPSDRFSAERTGGSVSTLTIQRTQQEDSAVYLCASSSSGRRGEQYFGPGTRLTVT.

The chain carries TRBV5-1 and TRBJ1-3; tentatively, D is TRBD1 (6 bases). Germline assignment: CDR1 SGHRS and CDR2 YFSETQ. This CDR3 spans 13 amino acids. The ends were cut back, 4 bases at V and 9 bases at J, with 14 bases in the middle. The CDR3 bases are TGCGCCAGCAGCCAGGGGACCTGGGGCACCATATATTTT. Translating gives CASSQGTWGTIYF.

This chain joins TRBV5-4 and TRBJ1-2; weak D call: TRBD1 (6 bases). This CDR3 comprises 13 residues. Germline V gene lookup returns CDR1 SGHNT and CDR2 YYREEE (reference sequence). Trimming shortened V by 9 bases and J by 3 bases, and 15 bases separated the two germline ends. This CDR3 reads CATLLPGDYGYTF. The CDR3, as DNA: TGTGCCACGTTATTACCAGGGGACTATGGCTACACCTTC.

Here the CDR3 reads CASSQVGTGGTYEQYF. Written as DNA, the CDR3 is TGTGCCAGCAGCCAAGTAGGGACAGGGGGTACCTACGAGCAGTACTTC. The chain uses TRBV4-2 and TRBJ2-7, with 11 bases aligning to TRBD1. Germline-derived CDR1 and CDR2 are LGHNA and YNFKEQ. The CDR3 totals 16 residues. V lost 1 base to trimming and J lost 2 bases; unmatched junction nucleotides: 4.

This chain connects TRBV27 to TRBJ2-3; TRBD2 matches at 7 bases. Germline V gives CDR1 MNHEY, CDR2 SMNVEV (reference sequence). This CDR3 is built from 17 residues. After removal of 3 bases from V and 6 bases from J, the junction contained 15 bases not matched to a gene. The CDR3 is CASSLTWGRALLDTQYF. The CDR3 DNA reads TGTGCCAGCAGTTTGACGTGGGGGAGGGCCTTGCTGGATACGCAGTATTTT.

The chain links TRBV6-5 to TRBJ1-1; D call uncertain. The V and J ends lost 2 bases and 5 bases respectively, with 9 bases between them. The CDR3 extends over 13 amino acids. Germline V gene sequence: CDR1 MNHEY, CDR2 SVGAGI. The chain's CDR3 is CASSYGSGTEAFF. The CDR3 DNA reads as TGTGCCAGCAGTTACGGCTCGGGAACTGAAGCTTTCTTT.

V and J are TRBV18 and TRBJ1-2; D might be TRBD1 (6 bases). V lost 3 bases and J lost 3, with 14 bases in between. Germline V CDR1 and CDR2: KGHSH, LQKENI. CDR3 length: 15 amino acids. The CDR3 sequence: CASSPRAGEYYGYTF. CDR3 coding DNA: TGTGCCAGCTCACCCAGAGCAGGGGAATACTATGGCTACACCTTC.

V gene TRBV30 combines with J gene TRBJ1-2, with a weak D call TRBD1 (5 bases). The V end lost 5 bases, the J end lost 4 bases, and 11 bases lay between the germline ends. This CDR3 is 12 amino acids long. Germline lookup yields CDR1 GTSNPN and CDR2 SVGIG (reference sequence). Here the CDR3 DNA reads TGTGCCTGGGATCAGGGAAGCTATGGCTACACCTTC. Translated, it gives CAWDQGSYGYTF.

This clone was counted once. V usage is TRBV10-3 and J usage is TRBJ2-1; tentative D call: TRBD2 (6 bases). The CDR3 consists of 14 residues. The germline V and J ends were trimmed by 5 bases and 3 bases, with 11 bases remaining between them. Germline-derived CDR1 and CDR2 are ENHRY and SYGVKD. DNA for the CDR3: TGTGCCATCAGTCCGGGAGCTGGCTACAATGAGCAGTTCTTC. It is translated as CAISPGAGYNEQFF.

V is TRBV2 and J is TRBJ2-1; 9 bases match TRBD2. Germline V gene sequence: CDR1 SNHLY, CDR2 FYNNEI. V lost 10 bases, J lost 8 bases, and 9 bases stayed unmatched. The CDR3 is 13 residues long. The chain's CDR3 is CATRTSANDEQFF. The CDR3 region has the DNA TGTGCCACCCGGACTAGCGCAAACGATGAGCAGTTCTTC. The variable domain in full, with the rest retrieved from reference TRBV2 and TRBJ2-1, is EPEVTQTPSHQVTQMGQEVILRCVPISNHLYFYWYRQILGQKVEFLVSFYNNEISEKSEIFDDQFSVERPDGSNFTLKIRSTKLEDSAMYFCATRTSANDEQFFGPGTRLTVL.

This clone was detected once. The CDR3, as DNA: TGTGCCAGCAGTCCCCCAGGGGGCCTCGGAGAGACCCAGTACTTC. This translates into CASSPPGGLGETQYF. The chain recombines TRBV27 with TRBJ2-5, with TRBD1 matching 8 bases. V dropped 5 bases and J dropped 4; count of bases not matched to a gene: 9. The CDR3 is 15 amino acids. CDR1 is MNHEY, CDR2 SMNVEV, per germline (reference sequence).